The 22 T cell receptor beta chains below were found in one sample sequenced in a study of cytomegalovirus exposure and HLA in healthy donors. It was with 60 Vbeta and 13 Jbeta primers that the PCR ran. Sequencing was performed with immunoSEQ multiplex PCR; in TCRdb, only in-frame clones are kept and a portion is missing. The sample lists fewer than 150,000 clones, about four fifths occurring once. The sample was PBMCs. These receptors were obtained from a female donor in good health and CMV-seropositive.

V is TRBV27 and J is TRBJ1-1; TRBD1 matches at 8 bases. The V segment lost 4 bases and the J segment 5 bases; nucleotides outside the gene matches: 12. The CDR3 runs 16 residues. The germline gives CDR1 MNHEY, CDR2 SMNVEV (reference sequence). CDR3 region: CASSSWAGGRSTEAFF. DNA of the CDR3: TGTGCCAGCAGTTCATGGGCAGGGGGCCGGAGTACTGAAGCTTTCTTT.

The chain carries TRBV13 and TRBJ1-4; 8 bases fit TRBD1. There are 14 residues in the CDR3. V was pared by 2 bases and J by 7 bases, with 3 bases of the junction left unmatched. From germline, CDR1 is PRHDT and CDR2 FYEKMQ (reference sequence). CDR3 region: CASSLRQGAEKLFF. The DNA for the CDR3 is TGTGCCAGCAGCTTACGGCAGGGGGCTGAAAAACTGTTTTTT. The full variable domain, its missing parts supplied by reference TRBV13 and TRBJ1-4, is AAGVIQSPRHLIKEKRETATLKCYPIPRHDTVYWYQQGPGQDPQFLISFYEKMQSDKGSIPDRFSAQQFSDYHSELNMSSLELGDSALYFCASSLRQGAEKLFFGSGTQLSVL.

V and J are TRBV6-1 and TRBJ2-3; 9 bases are a match to TRBD1. Germline CDR1 reads MNHNS; CDR2 reads SASEGT. The CDR3 extends over 15 amino acids. J gave up 4 bases and V 7 bases, and 9 bases lay outside the gene matches. The CDR3 coding sequence is TGTGCCAGCAACCCACGGAGACAGGGGGCAGATACGCAGTATTTT. The encoded protein is CASNPRRQGADTQYF.

The chain employs TRBV11-2 and TRBJ2-1; 7 bases are a match to TRBD1. V shed 5 bases and J 1 base; nucleotides not matched to a gene: 5. The CDR3 has 15 residues. CDR1 is SGHAT and CDR2 is FQNNGV in the germline V gene. The CDR3 loop reads CASSRQGVSYNEQFF. For the CDR3, the DNA is TGTGCCAGCAGCCGGCAGGGGGTATCCTACAATGAGCAGTTCTTC.

V is TRBV18 and J is TRBJ1-2; TRBD1 matches 8 bases. The trim removed 3 bases at V and 6 bases at J, leaving 6 bases unmatched. Germline V gene sequence: CDR1 KGHSH, CDR2 LQKENI. The CDR3 spans 14 residues. CDR3 protein: CASSPGQGANGYTF. CDR3 sequence (DNA): TGTGCCAGCTCACCGGGGCAGGGGGCGAATGGCTACACCTTC.

This clone was recorded once. The chain links TRBV10-1 to TRBJ1-5, with D tentatively TRBD1 (6 bases). This CDR3 has 16 residues. Germline-derived CDR1 and CDR2 are WNHNN and SYGVQD (reference sequence). Trimming cost V 0 bases and J 0 bases, with 9 bases left between them. CDR3 DNA: TGCGCCAGCAGTGAGTCTAGGGGGTATAGCAATCAGCCCCAGCATTTT. Protein product: CASSESRGYSNQPQHF.

This chain connects TRBV4-3 to TRBJ2-5; D is possibly TRBD1 (6 bases). Germline assignment: CDR1 LGHNA and CDR2 YSLEER. The V gene lost 0 bases and the J gene lost 3 bases, with 8 bases spanning the gap. The CDR3 consists of 14 residues. The CDR3 reads CASSQDRGKETQYF. Here the CDR3 DNA reads TGCGCCAGCAGCCAAGATAGGGGGAAAGAGACCCAGTACTTC.

The rearrangement links TRBV11-2 to TRBJ2-1; TRBD1 might be the D (6 bases). Germline lookup yields CDR1 SGHAT and CDR2 FQNNGV. The CDR3 totals 15 residues. The V end was cut by 1 base, the J end by 9 bases, with 16 bases between. The CDR3 region has the DNA TGTGCCAGCAGCTTAGTAGGCACCTTGACAGGTGAGCAGTTCTTC. It yields the protein CASSLVGTLTGEQFF.

This chain joins TRBV28 and TRBJ2-1; 7 bases line up with TRBD1. V shed 3 bases, J shed 7 bases, and the junction held 6 bases outside the gene matches. The CDR3 consists of 14 residues. The germline gives CDR1 MDHEN, CDR2 SYDVKM. CDR3 DNA: TGTGCCAGCAGTTTTCCTGGACAGGTTAATGAGCAGTTCTTC. Protein sequence: CASSFPGQVNEQFF. Full variable domain (rest looked up from reference TRBV28 and TRBJ2-1): DVKVTQSSRYLVKRTGEKVFLECVQDMDHENMFWYRQDPGLGLRLIYFSYDVKMKEKGDIPEGYSVSREKKERFSLILESASTNQTSMYLCASSFPGQVNEQFFGPGTRLTVL.

The genes are TRBV27 and TRBJ2-7, with a possible D match to TRBD1 (6 bases). The CDR3 is made up of 14 amino acids. The V end lost 3 bases, the J end lost 5 bases, and 14 bases lay between the germline ends. Germline values: CDR1 MNHEY, CDR2 SMNVEV (reference sequence). CDR3 sequence: CASSLNDRRHEQYF. In DNA form, the CDR3 reads TGTGCCAGCAGTTTGAATGACAGGCGCCACGAGCAGTACTTC.

V is TRBV25-1 and J is TRBJ1-6; D is ambiguous. Germline CDR1 reads MGHDK; CDR2 reads SYGVNS. The CDR3 sequence is 14 residues long. Trimming shortened V by 6 bases and J by 4 bases, and 10 bases separated the two germline ends. For the CDR3, the DNA is TGTGCCAGCAGGGCACAGTCATATAATTCACCCCTCCACTTT. Translation: CASRAQSYNSPLHF.

The V and J genes are TRBV7-3 and TRBJ1-1; TRBD1 matches at 8 bases. Germline V lookup: CDR1 SGHTA, CDR2 FQGTGA. This CDR3 is 15 amino acids long. V was clipped by 5 bases and J by 5 bases; unmatched bases: 10. This CDR3 reads CASSPAGGSGTEAFF. CDR3 coding DNA: TGTGCCAGCAGCCCAGCAGGGGGCTCAGGGACTGAAGCTTTCTTT. The whole variable domain, remainder taken from reference TRBV7-3 and TRBJ1-1, is GAGVSQTPSNKVTEKGKYVELRCDPISGHTALYWYRQSLGQGPEFLIYFQGTGAADDSGLPNDRFFAVRPEGSVSTLKIQRTERGDSAVYLCASSPAGGSGTEAFFGQGTRLTVV.

This chain links TRBV7-3 with TRBJ2-2, with a weak D call TRBD2 (6 bases). The CDR3 is 16 amino acids. Germline lookup yields CDR1 SGHTA and CDR2 FQGTGA. The V and J ends lost 5 bases and 2 bases respectively, with 15 bases between them. CDR3 sequence: CASSPWGGANTGELFF. CDR3 nucleotides: TGTGCCAGCAGCCCTTGGGGCGGGGCAAACACCGGGGAGCTGTTTTTT.

This clone was counted once. V is TRBV19 and J is TRBJ1-1; 8 bases are shared with TRBD1. CDR1 LNHDA and CDR2 SQIVND come from the germline V gene (reference sequence). CDR3 size: 15 residues. Germline trimming cut 1 base from V and 1 base from J; bases unmatched to any gene: 2. In nucleotides, the CDR3 is TGTGCCAGTAGTATAGGGGACAGGCCGAACACTGAAGCTTTCTTT. Its translation is CASSIGDRPNTEAFF. The complete variable domain, with remaining parts taken from reference TRBV19 and TRBJ1-1, reads DGGITQSPKYLFRKEGQNVTLSCEQNLNHDAMYWYRQDPGQGLRLIYYSQIVNDFQKGDIAEGYSVSREKKESFPLTVTSAQKNPTAFYLCASSIGDRPNTEAFFGQGTRLTVV.

The rearrangement links TRBV4-1 to TRBJ1-6; no definite D call. V lost 0 bases, J lost 9 bases, and 12 bases lay in between. CDR3 length: 15 amino acids. Germline loops: CDR1 MGHRA, CDR2 YSYEKL. CDR3 sequence (DNA): TGCGCCAGCAGCCAAGATGGCAGGTTCCCTTCACCCCTCCACTTT. Translating it yields CASSQDGRFPSPLHF.

The chain combines TRBV4-2 with TRBJ1-1, with D unresolved. CDR3 length: 14 amino acids. V was trimmed by 5 bases and J by 0 bases, leaving 10 bases between them. Germline values: CDR1 LGHNA, CDR2 YNFKEQ. CDR3 sequence: CASSVGSMNTEAFF. The DNA for the CDR3 is TGTGCCAGCAGCGTAGGTAGCATGAACACTGAAGCTTTCTTT.

This rearrangement joins TRBV6-5 to TRBJ1-6; 8 nucleotides line up with TRBD1. The length of the CDR3 is 14 residues. Germline CDR1 MNHEY, CDR2 SVGAGI. V trimming: 7 bases; J trimming: 13 bases; junction bases outside the gene matches: 12. The CDR3 nucleotides are TGTGCCAGCACTGCCGGGACAGGTCAAACCCCCCTCCACTTT. Translated: CASTAGTGQTPLHF.

The chain has TRBV5-1 and TRBJ2-1, with 7 bases fitting TRBD2. V shed 0 bases and J 8 bases; nucleotides not matched to a gene: 11. CDR1 SGHRS and CDR2 YFSETQ come from the germline V gene. This CDR3 contains 16 residues. The CDR3 loop is CASSLAAAGRGDEQFF. Here the CDR3 DNA reads TGCGCCAGCAGCTTGGCCGCGGCTGGCCGGGGGGATGAGCAGTTCTTC.

The chain recombines TRBV7-2 with TRBJ2-5; D may be TRBD2 (5 bases). Trimming removed 2 bases at V and 2 bases at J, with 15 bases between. The CDR3 loop spans 16 amino acids. Per germline, CDR1 SGHTA and CDR2 FQGNSA. CDR3 coding DNA: TGTGCCAGCAGCTTATTAAGCTCGCGGGCTCAAGAGACCCAGTACTTC. It specifies CASSLLSSRAQETQYF.

The rearrangement links TRBV4-1 to TRBJ1-2; no reliable D call. Germline V lookup: CDR1 MGHRA, CDR2 YSYEKL. The V gene lost 1 base and the J gene lost 7 bases, with 13 bases spanning the gap. This CDR3 is built from 14 residues. CDR3 residues: CASSQARGGIGYTF. As DNA, the CDR3 is TGCGCCAGCAGCCAAGCTCGGGGTGGGATTGGCTACACCTTC.

The genes are TRBV6-4 and TRBJ2-1; 7 nucleotides agree with TRBD1. Germline V gene lookup returns CDR1 MRHNA and CDR2 SNTAGT. The junction had 8 bases not matched to a gene; V was cut back by 5 bases and J by 10 bases. The CDR3 spans 13 residues. CDR3 amino acids: CASSSTGQTEQFF. CDR3 coding DNA: TGTGCCAGCAGTTCGACAGGGCAGACCGAGCAGTTCTTC.

J is TRBJ2-5 and V is TRBV29-1; TRBD2 is a possible D gene (7 bases). Between the trimmed V and J ends, which lost 4 bases and 5 bases, there was a span of 11 bases. This CDR3 has 12 residues. Germline V lookup: CDR1 SQVTM, CDR2 ANQGSEA. The CDR3 is CSVGEGGETQYF. DNA of the CDR3: TGCAGCGTTGGAGAGGGGGGGGAGACCCAGTACTTC.